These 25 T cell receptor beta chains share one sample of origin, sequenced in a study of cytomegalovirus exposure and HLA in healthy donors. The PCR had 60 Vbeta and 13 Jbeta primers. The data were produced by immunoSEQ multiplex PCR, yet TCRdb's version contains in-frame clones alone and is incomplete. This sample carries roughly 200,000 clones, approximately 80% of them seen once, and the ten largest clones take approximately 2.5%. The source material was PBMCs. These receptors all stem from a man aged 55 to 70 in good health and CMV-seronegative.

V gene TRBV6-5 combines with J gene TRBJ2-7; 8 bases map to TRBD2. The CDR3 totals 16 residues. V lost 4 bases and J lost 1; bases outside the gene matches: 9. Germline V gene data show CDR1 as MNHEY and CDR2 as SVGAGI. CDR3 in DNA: TGTGCCAGCAGTTTGTCTTTAGCGGGGTCTTCCTACGAGCAGTACTTC. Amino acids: CASSLSLAGSSYEQYF.

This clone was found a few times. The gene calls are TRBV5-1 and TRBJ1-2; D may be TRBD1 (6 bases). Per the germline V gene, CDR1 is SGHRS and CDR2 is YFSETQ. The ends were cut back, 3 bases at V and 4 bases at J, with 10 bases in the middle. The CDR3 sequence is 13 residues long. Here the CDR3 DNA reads TGCGCCAGCAGCTGGGACAAGTCCTATGGCTACACCTTC. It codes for CASSWDKSYGYTF.

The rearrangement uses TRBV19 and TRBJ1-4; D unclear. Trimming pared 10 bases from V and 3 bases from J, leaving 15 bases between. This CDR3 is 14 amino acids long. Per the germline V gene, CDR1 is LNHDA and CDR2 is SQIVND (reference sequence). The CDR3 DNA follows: TGTGCCACTCATGAAGGGAGGGCTAATGAAAAACTGTTTTTT. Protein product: CATHEGRANEKLFF.

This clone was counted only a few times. CDR3 residues: CASDRGDYEQYF. CDR3 DNA sequence: TGTGCCAGCGACAGGGGGGACTACGAGCAGTACTTC. The chain joins TRBV6-6 to TRBJ2-7; 9 nucleotides match TRBD1. The V and J ends lost 8 bases and 3 bases, in that order; junction bases with no gene match: 2. The CDR3 loop spans 12 amino acids. Germline CDR1 and CDR2: MNHNY and SVGAGI (reference sequence).

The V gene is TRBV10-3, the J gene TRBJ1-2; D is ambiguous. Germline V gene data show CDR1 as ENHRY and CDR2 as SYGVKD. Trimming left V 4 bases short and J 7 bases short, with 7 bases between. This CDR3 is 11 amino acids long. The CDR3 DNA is TGTGCCATCAGTGTTGGGAGTGGCTACACCTTC. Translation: CAISVGSGYTF.

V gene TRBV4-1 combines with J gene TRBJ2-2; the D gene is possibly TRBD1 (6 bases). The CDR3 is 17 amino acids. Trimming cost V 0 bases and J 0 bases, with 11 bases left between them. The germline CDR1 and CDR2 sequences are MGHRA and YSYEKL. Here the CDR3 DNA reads TGCGCCAGCAGCCAAGATGCACAGGGAGCGAACACCGGGGAGCTGTTTTTT. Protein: CASSQDAQGANTGELFF.

The CDR3 protein is CASSFGPQGAMETQYF. The CDR3 coding sequence is TGTGCCAGCAGTTTCGGCCCACAGGGGGCGATGGAGACCCAGTACTTC. The rearrangement links TRBV28 to TRBJ2-5, with 9 bases matching TRBD1. The CDR3 contains 16 residues. The V gene end was trimmed by 3 bases and the J gene end by 5 bases; junction bases not matched to a gene: 10. Looked up from germline, CDR1 is MDHEN and CDR2 is SYDVKM.

The CDR3 nucleotides are TGCGCCAGCAGCTTAGCGGGGGGTCTCACCGGGGAGCTGTTTTTT. This translates into CASSLAGGLTGELFF. V gene TRBV5-1 combines with J gene TRBJ2-2, with TRBD2 identical over 9 bases. The CDR3 is 15 amino acids. Germline CDR1 is SGHRS and CDR2 is YFSETQ. V shed 2 bases, J shed 4 bases, and the junction held 3 bases outside the gene matches. Full variable domain (rest looked up from reference TRBV5-1 and TRBJ2-2): KAGVTQTPRYLIKTRGQQVTLSCSPISGHRSVSWYQQTPGQGLQFLFEYFSETQRNKGNFPGRFSGRQFSNSRSEMNVSTLELGDSALYLCASSLAGGLTGELFFGEGSRLTVL.

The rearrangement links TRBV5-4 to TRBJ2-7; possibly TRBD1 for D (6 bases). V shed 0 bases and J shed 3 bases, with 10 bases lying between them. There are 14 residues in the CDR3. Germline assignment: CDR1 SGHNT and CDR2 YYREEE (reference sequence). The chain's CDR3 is CASSLDRDLYEQYF. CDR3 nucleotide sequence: TGTGCCAGCAGCTTGGACAGGGATCTCTACGAGCAGTACTTC.

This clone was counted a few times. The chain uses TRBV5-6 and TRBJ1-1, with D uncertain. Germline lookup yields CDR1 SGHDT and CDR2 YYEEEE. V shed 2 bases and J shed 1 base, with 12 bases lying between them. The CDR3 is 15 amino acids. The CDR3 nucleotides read TGTGCCAGCAGCTTCGGGAGATTGAAGAACACTGAAGCTTTCTTT. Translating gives CASSFGRLKNTEAFF.

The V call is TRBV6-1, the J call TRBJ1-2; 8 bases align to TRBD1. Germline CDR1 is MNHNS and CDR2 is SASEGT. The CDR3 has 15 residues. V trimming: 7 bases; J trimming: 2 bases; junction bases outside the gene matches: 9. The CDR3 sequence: CASTNTGGYNYGYTF. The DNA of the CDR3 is TGTGCCAGCACCAACACAGGGGGTTACAACTATGGCTACACCTTC.

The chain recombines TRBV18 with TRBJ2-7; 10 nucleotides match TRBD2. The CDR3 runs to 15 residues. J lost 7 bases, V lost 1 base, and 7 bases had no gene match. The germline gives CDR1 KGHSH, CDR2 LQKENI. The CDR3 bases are TGTGCCAGCTCACCACTGAGCGGGAGGGCGGGGGAGCAGTACTTC. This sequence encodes CASSPLSGRAGEQYF.

The CDR3 sequence is CASSDLEGSSGNTIYF. The CDR3 DNA sequence: TGTGCCAGCAGTGACCTTGAGGGCAGCTCTGGAAACACCATATATTTT. This chain joins TRBV28 and TRBJ1-3, with D uncertain. The CDR3 has 16 residues. From germline, CDR1 is MDHEN and CDR2 SYDVKM. V dropped 5 bases and J dropped 0 bases, with 14 bases sitting between them.

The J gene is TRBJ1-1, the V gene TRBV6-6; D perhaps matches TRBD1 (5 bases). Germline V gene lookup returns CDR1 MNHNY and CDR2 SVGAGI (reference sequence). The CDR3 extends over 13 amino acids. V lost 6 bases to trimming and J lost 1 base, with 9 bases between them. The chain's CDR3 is CASRPTENTEAFF. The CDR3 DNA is TGTGCCAGCAGGCCGACAGAGAACACTGAAGCTTTCTTT.

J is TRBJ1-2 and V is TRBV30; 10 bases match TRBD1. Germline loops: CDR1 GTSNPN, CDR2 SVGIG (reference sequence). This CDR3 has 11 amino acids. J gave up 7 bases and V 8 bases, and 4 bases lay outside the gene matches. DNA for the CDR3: TGTGCCCACGGGACAGGGGTTGGCTACACCTTC. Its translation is CAHGTGVGYTF. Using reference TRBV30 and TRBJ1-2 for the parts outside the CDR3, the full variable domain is SQTIHQWPATLVQPVGSPLSLECTVEGTSNPNLYWYRQAAGRGLQLLFYSVGIGQISSEVPQNLSASRPQDRQFILSSKKLLLSDSGFYLCAHGTGVGYTFGSGTRLTVV.

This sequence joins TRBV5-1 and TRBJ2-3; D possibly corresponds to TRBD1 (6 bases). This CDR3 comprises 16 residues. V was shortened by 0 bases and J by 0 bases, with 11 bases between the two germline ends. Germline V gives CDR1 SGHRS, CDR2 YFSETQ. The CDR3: CASSLEGQGSTDTQYF. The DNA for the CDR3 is TGCGCCAGCAGCTTGGAGGGACAAGGAAGCACAGATACGCAGTATTTT.

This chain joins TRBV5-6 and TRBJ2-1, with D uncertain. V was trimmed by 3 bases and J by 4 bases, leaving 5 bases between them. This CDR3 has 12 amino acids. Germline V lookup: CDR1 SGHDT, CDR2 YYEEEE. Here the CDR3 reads CASSYSYNEQFF. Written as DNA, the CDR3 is TGTGCCAGCAGCTACTCGTACAATGAGCAGTTCTTC.

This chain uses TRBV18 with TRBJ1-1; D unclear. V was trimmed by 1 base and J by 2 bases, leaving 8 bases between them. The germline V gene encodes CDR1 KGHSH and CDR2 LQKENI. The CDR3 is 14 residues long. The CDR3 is CASSPLQVNTEAFF. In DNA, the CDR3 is TGTGCCAGCTCACCACTTCAGGTTAACACTGAAGCTTTCTTT.

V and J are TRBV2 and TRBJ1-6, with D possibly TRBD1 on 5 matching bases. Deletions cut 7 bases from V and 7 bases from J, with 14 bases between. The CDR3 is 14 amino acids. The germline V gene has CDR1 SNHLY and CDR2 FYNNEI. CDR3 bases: TGTGCCAGCAAGCCAAGGGGAATCAATTCACCCCTCCACTTT. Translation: CASKPRGINSPLHF. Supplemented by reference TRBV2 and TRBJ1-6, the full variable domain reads EPEVTQTPSHQVTQMGQEVILRCVPISNHLYFYWYRQILGQKVEFLVSFYNNEISEKSEIFDDQFSVERPDGSNFTLKIRSTKLEDSAMYFCASKPRGINSPLHFGNGTRLTVT.

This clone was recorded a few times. The CDR3 DNA is TGTGCTAGTGGTTTGGGCATAGCGGGGGGTCAAGAGACCCAGTACTTC. Translating it yields CASGLGIAGGQETQYF. The chain recombines TRBV12-5 with TRBJ2-5, with 10 bases lining up with TRBD2. The germline gives CDR1 LGHNT, CDR2 FRNRAP. With 1 base clipped from V and 2 bases from J, the junction kept 4 bases outside the gene matches. This CDR3 has 16 residues.

CDR3 protein: CASSPRLEQFF. CDR3 nucleotides: TGTGCCAGCTCACCAAGACTAGAGCAGTTCTTC. This chain links TRBV18 with TRBJ2-1; D is possibly TRBD2 (5 bases). From germline, CDR1 is KGHSH and CDR2 LQKENI. V lost 2 bases and J lost 10, with 6 bases in between. The CDR3 has 11 amino acids. Combining the CDR3 with reference TRBV18 and TRBJ2-1 gives the whole variable domain NAGVMQNPRHLVRRRGQEARLRCSPMKGHSHVYWYRQLPEEGLKFMVYLQKENIIDESGMPKERFSAEFPKEGPSILRIQQVVRGDSAAYFCASSPRLEQFFGPGTRLTVL.

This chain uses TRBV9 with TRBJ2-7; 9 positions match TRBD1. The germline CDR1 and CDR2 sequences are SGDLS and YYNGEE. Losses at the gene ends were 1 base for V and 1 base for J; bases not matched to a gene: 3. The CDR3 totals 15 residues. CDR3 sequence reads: CASSVTGTGSYEQYF. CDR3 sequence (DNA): TGTGCCAGCAGCGTAACCGGGACAGGGTCCTACGAGCAGTACTTC.

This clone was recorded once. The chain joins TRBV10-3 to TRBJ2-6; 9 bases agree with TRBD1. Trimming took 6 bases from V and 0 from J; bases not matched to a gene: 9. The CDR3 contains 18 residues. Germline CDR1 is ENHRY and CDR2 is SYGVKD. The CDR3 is CAIRGGDRDSSGANVLTF. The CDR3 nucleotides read TGTGCCATCAGGGGGGGGGACAGGGACAGCTCTGGGGCCAACGTCCTGACTTTC.

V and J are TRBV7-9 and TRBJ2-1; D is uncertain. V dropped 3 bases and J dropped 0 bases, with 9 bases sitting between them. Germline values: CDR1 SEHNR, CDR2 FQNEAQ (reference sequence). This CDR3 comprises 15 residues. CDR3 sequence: CASSFAMSSYNEQFF. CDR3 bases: TGTGCCAGCAGCTTCGCCATGAGCTCCTACAATGAGCAGTTCTTC. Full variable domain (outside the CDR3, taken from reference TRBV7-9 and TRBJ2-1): DTGVSQNPRHKITKRGQNVTFRCDPISEHNRLYWYRQTLGQGPEFLTYFQNEAQLEKSRLLSDRFSAERPKGSFSTLEIQRTEQGDSAMYLCASSFAMSSYNEQFFGPGTRLTVL.

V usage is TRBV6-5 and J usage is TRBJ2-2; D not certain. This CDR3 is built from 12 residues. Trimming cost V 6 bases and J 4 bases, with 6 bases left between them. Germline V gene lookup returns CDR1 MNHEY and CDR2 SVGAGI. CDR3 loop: CASSSFTGELFF. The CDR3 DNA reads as TGTGCCAGCAGCTCTTTCACCGGGGAGCTGTTTTTT.